This TCR beta chain stems from a study of shared clonotypes between healthy human individuals. Study as a whole: Ranging from 18 to 49 in age, donors were a couple of women and three men. Three plates were used per donor for CD4 naive, three for CD4 memory, two for CD8 naive and one for CD8 memory.

Germline values: CDR1 SGHDT, CDR2 YYEEEE. Trimming shortened V by 7 bases and J by 0 bases, and 13 bases separated the two germline ends. This CDR3 has 14 amino acids. Study-wide results and caveats: Few donors limited the genetic and exposure-history diversity represented. The study found lower generation probabilities in non-shared clonotypes than in those shared by all four donors.

Comments on this clone: What it binds is not known.

Method: immunoSEQ multiplex PCR; TCRdb's copy keeps in-frame clones and lacks some. The table has some 2,400,000 clones, about 94% seen once. Sequencing was done on a sample of naive CD4+ T cells sorted from blood. Subset defined: CD45RA+ positively selected. The chain combines TRBV5-6 with TRBJ1-2; TRBD1 is a possible D gene (5 bases). This clonotype was sampled from a man aged 18 to 30 in good health. The CDR3 region is CASRQMGANYGYTF. The CDR3 coding sequence is TGTGCCAGCCGACAGATGGGCGCTAACTATGGCTACACCTTC.